One sample yielded the 30 T cell receptor beta chains listed below, sequenced in a study of tumor T cells in aggressive B-cell lymphoma. Sequencing used immunoSEQ multiplex PCR; TCRdb keeps in-frame clones, though not all of them. The data hold about 5,600 clones, with about 68% observed a single time. The specimen sequenced was tumor tissue. These receptor sequences come from an adult with diffuse large B cell lymphoma.

The chain has TRBV29-1 and TRBJ2-7, with TRBD1 matching 7 bases. The CDR3 has 12 amino acids. Looked up from germline, CDR1 is SQVTM and CDR2 is ANQGSEA. The J segment lost 3 bases and the V segment lost 3 bases, leaving 2 bases of the junction unmatched. The CDR3 DNA reads as TGCAGCGTTGAGGGACAGAGCTACGAGCAGTACTTC. The encoded protein is CSVEGQSYEQYF.

This sequence joins TRBV6-5 and TRBJ2-1, with D possibly being TRBD2 (6 bases). V shed 2 bases and J shed 9 bases, with 11 bases lying between them. This CDR3 region has 13 residues. CDR1 is MNHEY, CDR2 SVGAGI, per germline. The CDR3 DNA sequence: TGTGCCAGCAGTTACGTTCGGGAGAGTGAGCAGTTCTTC. The encoded protein is CASSYVRESEQFF.

The chain uses TRBV15 and TRBJ1-1; 7 bases are a match to TRBD1. This CDR3 contains 15 residues. The V segment lost 5 bases and the J segment 3 bases; nucleotides outside the gene matches: 9. Germline assignment: CDR1 LNHNV and CDR2 YYDKDF (reference sequence). The CDR3, as DNA: TGTGCCACCAGCCAGGGCCCGCAGGGGGACACTGAAGCTTTCTTT. This gives the protein CATSQGPQGDTEAFF.

This clone was counted once. The CDR3 region is CASSIVAGGGYNEQFF. In DNA, the CDR3 is TGTGCCAGTAGTATAGTTGCGGGAGGTGGATACAATGAGCAGTTCTTC. The genes are TRBV19 and TRBJ2-1, with TRBD2 identical over 8 bases. The germline V gene has CDR1 LNHDA and CDR2 SQIVND (reference sequence). CDR3 length: 16 residues. Germline trimming cut 1 base from V and 4 bases from J; bases unmatched to any gene: 6.

In its sample, this clone was seen a few times. J is TRBJ2-3 and V is TRBV27; D possibly corresponds to TRBD1 (5 bases). Germline V gives CDR1 MNHEY, CDR2 SMNVEV (reference sequence). The V and J ends lost 3 bases and 1 base respectively, with 5 bases between them. The CDR3 has 13 amino acids. CDR3 sequence (DNA): TGTGCCAGCAGTTTCAGGGGCACAGATACGCAGTATTTT. This gives the protein CASSFRGTDTQYF.

The V call is TRBV2, the J call TRBJ2-3, with D uncertain. This CDR3 comprises 11 residues. Trimming stripped 7 bases from V and 6 bases from J, with 8 bases between. CDR1 SNHLY and CDR2 FYNNEI come from the germline V gene. The DNA of the CDR3 is TGTGCCAGCATATTATCCGATACGCAGTATTTT. It yields the protein CASILSDTQYF.

V usage is TRBV19 and J usage is TRBJ2-1; D remains unclear. Germline values: CDR1 LNHDA, CDR2 SQIVND (reference sequence). The V gene lost 5 bases and the J gene lost 4 bases, with 12 bases spanning the gap. The CDR3 loop spans 14 amino acids. The DNA of the CDR3 is TGTGCCAGTAGTCTCCCTAGTCTATACAATGAGCAGTTCTTC. Amino acid sequence: CASSLPSLYNEQFF.

V is TRBV7-9 and J is TRBJ1-1, with a weak D call TRBD1 (6 bases). The CDR3 has 15 amino acids. Trimming took off 5 bases at V and 1 base at J, with 14 bases between the two ends. Germline lookup yields CDR1 SEHNR and CDR2 FQNEAQ (reference sequence). CDR3: CASSRTGTKNTEAFF. In DNA form, the CDR3 reads TGTGCCAGCAGCCGAACCGGGACAAAGAACACTGAAGCTTTCTTT.

By proportion, this clone is large. The chain combines TRBV28 with TRBJ2-2; TRBD2 matches 8 bases. After removal of 3 bases from V and 6 bases from J, the junction contained 3 bases not matched to a gene. Germline V gene data show CDR1 as MDHEN and CDR2 as SYDVKM. The CDR3 runs 14 residues. The CDR3 nucleotides read TGTGCCAGCAGTTTGTTAGCGGGACCCGGGGAGCTGTTTTTT. Translation gives CASSLLAGPGELFF.

In its sample, this clone was seen a few times. CDR3 residues: CASSPSSHGYTF. The CDR3 coding sequence is TGTGCCAGCAGCCCCAGTTCTCATGGCTACACCTTC. The rearrangement uses TRBV7-9 and TRBJ1-2; D uncertain. The CDR3 runs to 12 residues. Trimming took 5 bases from V and 6 from J, leaving 10 bases between them. The germline CDR1 and CDR2 sequences are SEHNR and FQNEAQ (reference sequence).

This sequence joins TRBV28 and TRBJ1-5, with TRBD1 identical over 9 bases. Losses at the gene ends were 6 bases for V and 4 bases for J; bases not matched to a gene: 1. CDR3 length: 13 amino acids. Germline lookup yields CDR1 MDHEN and CDR2 SYDVKM. The CDR3 DNA reads TGTGCCAGCAGGGGACAGGGTAATCAGCCCCAGCATTTT. This sequence encodes CASRGQGNQPQHF.

The CDR3 sequence: CASSYDREHTTEAFF. The CDR3 nucleotides are TGTGCCAGCAGCTATGACAGGGAGCATACCACTGAAGCTTTCTTT. This sequence joins TRBV5-4 and TRBJ1-1; 7 bases fit TRBD1. The CDR3 is 15 amino acids. V lost 3 bases and J lost 4; bases outside the gene matches: 9. Looked up from germline, CDR1 is SGHNT and CDR2 is YYREEE (reference sequence).

The CDR3 DNA reads TGTGCCAGCAGCTTGGCTAATAAAGAGACCCAGTACTTC. This sequence encodes CASSLANKETQYF. J is TRBJ2-5 and V is TRBV5-6; D not resolved. CDR3 size: 13 residues. Per the germline V gene, CDR1 is SGHDT and CDR2 is YYEEEE. Trimming took off 0 bases at V and 3 bases at J, with 6 bases between the two ends.

The chain uses TRBV2 and TRBJ2-5; 10 bases map to TRBD1. Germline V lookup: CDR1 SNHLY, CDR2 FYNNEI. The CDR3 sequence is 17 residues long. J lost 1 base, V lost 10 bases, and 15 bases had no gene match. The CDR3 here is CATLGQGETYLQETQYF. The CDR3 DNA reads as TGTGCCACTCTCGGACAGGGGGAAACCTACCTCCAAGAGACCCAGTACTTC.

The chain carries TRBV7-2 and TRBJ2-5; maybe TRBD2 (6 bases). The J call may be in error: the DNA end matches TRBJ2-7 better. Germline lookup yields CDR1 SGHTA and CDR2 FQGNSA. CDR3 length: 17 amino acids. The CDR3 here is CASSLVGGGPSAGEQYF. The CDR3 DNA is TGTGCCAGCAGCCTCGTTGGGGGAGGTCCCTCTGCCGGCGAGCAGTACTTC.

The genes are TRBV7-2 and TRBJ1-4; 8 nucleotides agree with TRBD1. V dropped 7 bases and J dropped 8; count of bases not matched to a gene: 12. Germline V gene data show CDR1 as SGHTA and CDR2 as FQGNSA. The length of the CDR3 is 15 residues. The CDR3 region has the DNA TGTGCCAGCACCGAATACGACAGGGGAAGCGAAAAACTGTTTTTT. As protein: CASTEYDRGSEKLFF.

The rearrangement joins TRBV7-2 to TRBJ2-1; 7 bases match TRBD1. The germline V gene has CDR1 SGHTA and CDR2 FQGNSA. CDR3 length: 14 amino acids. V shed 4 bases, J shed 9 bases, and the junction held 9 bases outside the gene matches. The CDR3 sequence is CASSSRDREIEQFF. The CDR3 DNA follows: TGTGCCAGCAGCTCCCGGGACAGAGAAATTGAGCAGTTCTTC.

The V and J genes are TRBV5-1 and TRBJ2-6; no reliable D call. Trimming left V 0 bases short and J 0 bases short, with 10 bases between. The germline V gene encodes CDR1 SGHRS and CDR2 YFSETQ. The CDR3 extends over 17 amino acids. The DNA of the CDR3 is TGCGCCAGCAGCTTGGGGCAGTCTAGCTCTGGGGCCAACGTCCTGACTTTC. It yields the protein CASSLGQSSSGANVLTF.

The chain joins TRBV28 to TRBJ2-3, with TRBD1 matching 11 bases. Trimming removed 6 bases from V and 4 bases from J; junction bases left unmatched: 3. The V gene's germline CDR1 is MDHEN and CDR2 SYDVKM. CDR3 size: 14 residues. As DNA, the CDR3 is TGTGCCAGCAGCACGGGACAGGGGGCAGATACGCAGTATTTT. Its translation: CASSTGQGADTQYF.

The rearrangement uses TRBV15 and TRBJ1-4, with 10 bases fitting TRBD1. This CDR3 comprises 13 residues. V dropped 8 bases and J dropped 7; count of bases not matched to a gene: 4. Germline CDR1 and CDR2: LNHNV and YYDKDF (reference sequence). The CDR3 here is CATRTGGGEKLFF. CDR3 nucleotides: TGTGCCACCCGGACAGGGGGGGGTGAAAAACTGTTTTTT.

This chain uses TRBV10-3 with TRBJ1-2; a possible D gene is TRBD1 (5 bases). The CDR3 loop spans 16 amino acids. The V gene's germline CDR1 is ENHRY and CDR2 SYGVKD. Trimming pared 6 bases from V and 2 bases from J, leaving 19 bases between. DNA of the CDR3: TGTGCCATCAGAAGGGGAGCGGGTGAAGGGAACTATGGCTACACCTTC. Its translation is CAIRRGAGEGNYGYTF.

Only a few counts were recorded for this clone. This sequence joins TRBV28 and TRBJ2-1; TRBD2 matches 8 bases. There are 13 residues in the CDR3. Germline trimming cut 1 base from V and 9 bases from J; bases unmatched to any gene: 2. The V gene's germline CDR1 is MDHEN and CDR2 SYDVKM. Written as DNA, the CDR3 is TGTGCCAGCAGTTTATTACTAGCGGTTGAGCAGTTCTTC. Translated, it gives CASSLLLAVEQFF.

This clone was picked up one time. This chain links TRBV11-2 with TRBJ2-7; possibly TRBD2 for D (5 bases). Germline V CDR1 and CDR2: SGHAT, FQNNGV. Deletions cut 5 bases from V and 2 bases from J, with 13 bases between. The CDR3 totals 14 residues. CDR3 sequence (DNA): TGTGCCAGCAGCCCGCCATACGGGACCTACGAGCAGTACTTC. Amino acids: CASSPPYGTYEQYF.

The genes are TRBV6-6 and TRBJ1-1; unclear D gene. The V gene lost 9 bases and the J gene lost 0 bases, with 14 bases spanning the gap. CDR1 and CDR2 from the germline V gene are MNHNY and SVGAGI (reference sequence). The CDR3 has 14 amino acids. For the CDR3, the DNA is TGTGCCAGTGAAGAGTCCCTAATGAACACTGAAGCTTTCTTT. This translates into CASEESLMNTEAFF.

The chain links TRBV5-1 to TRBJ2-3, with a weak D call TRBD2 (5 bases). The CDR3 runs to 15 residues. CDR1 and CDR2 (germline): SGHRS, YFSETQ. V was trimmed by 0 bases and J by 1 base, leaving 9 bases between them. CDR3 in amino acids: CASSLGGSGTDTQYF. CDR3 DNA sequence: TGCGCCAGCAGCTTGGGTGGTAGCGGCACAGATACGCAGTATTTT.

This sequence joins TRBV29-1 and TRBJ2-7, with TRBD2 matching 7 bases. Losses at the gene ends were 3 bases for V and 2 bases for J; bases not matched to a gene: 4. Germline values: CDR1 SQVTM, CDR2 ANQGSEA. This CDR3 is 13 amino acids long. For the CDR3, the DNA is TGCAGCGTTGACGTCGGGGGGACCTACGAGCAGTACTTC. It is translated as CSVDVGGTYEQYF.

The rearrangement joins TRBV5-1 to TRBJ1-5, with unresolved D. From germline, CDR1 is SGHRS and CDR2 YFSETQ. CDR3 length equals 13 residues. Trimming left V 1 base short and J 2 bases short, with 4 bases between. CDR3: CASSLTGNQPQHF. The CDR3 region has the DNA TGCGCCAGCAGCTTGACGGGCAATCAGCCCCAGCATTTT.

The chain joins TRBV25-1 to TRBJ2-3; TRBD2 agrees at 7 bases. The ends lost 7 bases at V and 4 bases at J; junction bases unmatched: 5. From germline, CDR1 is MGHDK and CDR2 SYGVNS. The CDR3 is 13 amino acids. The CDR3 DNA reads TGTGCCAGCAAGGTCAGCGGGGCAGATACGCAGTATTTT. Translated: CASKVSGADTQYF.

The count of this clone is one. The chain links TRBV29-1 to TRBJ1-4; D is perhaps TRBD1 (6 bases). V was clipped by 7 bases and J by 8 bases, with 14 bases between them. The germline V gene encodes CDR1 SQVTM and CDR2 ANQGSEA. The CDR3 sequence is 12 residues long. The CDR3 protein is CSAGGQSEKLFF. The CDR3 DNA sequence: TGCAGCGCGGGAGGACAGTCCGAAAAACTGTTTTTT.

The chain has TRBV28 and TRBJ2-7; 13 positions match TRBD2. V was clipped by 6 bases and J by 7 bases; unmatched bases: 12. CDR3 length: 16 amino acids. The germline CDR1 and CDR2 sequences are MDHEN and SYDVKM. The CDR3 region is CASSSPTSGRAREQYF. CDR3 sequence (DNA): TGTGCCAGCAGCTCGCCTACTAGCGGGAGGGCCAGGGAGCAGTACTTC.